The 31 T cell receptor beta chains below all came from one sample that was sequenced in a study of T cells after yellow fever vaccination. Each CDR3 protein is one row after TCRdb ran MiXCR on the 5' RACE reads. The sample has hundreds of thousands of distinct CDR3 sequences; roughly 12% are singletons. This specimen consisted of PBMCs, obtained on the day of the yellow fever booster vaccination. The receptor source for this set is a man aged 30 to 39 who received the YFV17D yellow fever vaccine.

The table lists this clonotype with many counts. The chain is built from TRBV9 and TRBJ1-2; D is undetermined. The CDR3 consists of 14 residues. The germline CDR1 and CDR2 sequences are SGDLS and YYNGEE. Trimming took off 1 base at V and 7 bases at J, with 14 bases between the two ends. The CDR3, as DNA: TGTGCCAGCAGCGTAATGATAGGCCAAAGTGGCTACACCTTC. It translates to CASSVMIGQSGYTF.

This clonotype was observed a few times. The chain employs TRBV5-5 and TRBJ2-1; the D is unclear. Trimming left V 0 bases short and J 4 bases short, with 8 bases between. Germline V gives CDR1 SGHKS, CDR2 YYEKEE (reference sequence). This CDR3 spans 14 amino acids. The CDR3: CASSLGLGYNEQFF. CDR3 DNA: TGTGCCAGCAGCTTGGGGCTCGGGTACAATGAGCAGTTCTTC. The whole variable domain, remainder taken from reference TRBV5-5 and TRBJ2-1, is DAGVTQSPTHLIKTRGQQVTLRCSPISGHKSVSWYQQVLGQGPQFIFQYYEKEERGRGNFPDRFSARQFPNYSSELNVNALLLGDSALYLCASSLGLGYNEQFFGPGTRLTVL.

The chain links TRBV7-2 to TRBJ2-1; D not certain. CDR1 is SGHTA and CDR2 is FQGNSA in the germline V gene. CDR3 size: 16 residues. Trimming left V 5 bases short and J 4 bases short, with 18 bases between. The CDR3 nucleotides are TGTGCCAGCAGCACCCGGCGGTCATCGTGGTACAATGAGCAGTTCTTC. It specifies CASSTRRSSWYNEQFF.

The chain employs TRBV7-8 and TRBJ2-7; D perhaps matches TRBD2 (5 bases). Trimming shortened V by 6 bases and J by 1 base, and 16 bases separated the two germline ends. Looked up from germline, CDR1 is SGHVS and CDR2 is FQNEAQ. This CDR3 is 15 amino acids long. DNA for the CDR3: TGTGCCAGCAGAAAGACTAAATCCTCATCCTACGAGCAGTACTTC. It specifies CASRKTKSSSYEQYF. Combining the CDR3 with reference TRBV7-8 and TRBJ2-7 gives the whole variable domain GAGVSQSPRYKVAKRGQDVALRCDPISGHVSLFWYQQALGQGPEFLTYFQNEAQLDKSGLPSDRFFAERPEGSVSTLKIQRTQQEDSAVYLCASRKTKSSSYEQYFGPGTRLTVT.

This chain joins TRBV14 and TRBJ1-5, with a possible D match to TRBD1 (5 bases). V was clipped by 6 bases and J by 5 bases, with 11 bases between them. Germline-derived CDR1 and CDR2 are SGHDN and FVKESK. CDR3 length equals 13 residues. In DNA form, the CDR3 reads TGTGCCAGCAGTGACAGACCAGATCAGCCCCAGCATTTT. The encoded protein is CASSDRPDQPQHF.

This sequence joins TRBV4-3 and TRBJ2-1; D not certain. Germline V gene sequence: CDR1 LGHNA, CDR2 YSLEER. Deletions cut 0 bases from V and 4 bases from J, with 13 bases between. The CDR3 is 16 residues long. CDR3 in DNA: TGCGCCAGCAGCCAAGATCAGAGGCAGTCATACAATGAGCAGTTCTTC. It yields the protein CASSQDQRQSYNEQFF.

The rearrangement uses TRBV20-1 and TRBJ1-5; D perhaps matches TRBD1 (6 bases). V was cut by 3 bases and J by 1 base, with 16 bases left in between. The CDR3 has 16 residues. Germline CDR1 DFQATT, CDR2 SNEGSKA (reference sequence). Written as DNA, the CDR3 is TGCAGTGCTAGCGACGCCGGGACACCAAGCAATCAGCCCCAGCATTTT. This gives the protein CSASDAGTPSNQPQHF.

CDR3: CSARPPYDSSTDTQYF. The CDR3 nucleotides read TGCAGTGCTAGACCCCCCTACGATTCTAGCACAGATACGCAGTATTTT. The genes are TRBV20-1 and TRBJ2-3, with unresolved D. CDR3 length: 16 residues. The V end was cut by 2 bases, the J end by 0 bases, with 15 bases between. Germline V CDR1 and CDR2: DFQATT, SNEGSKA (reference sequence).

This chain connects TRBV30 to TRBJ2-6; TRBD1 agrees at 10 bases. CDR1 is GTSNPN and CDR2 is SVGIG in the germline V gene (reference sequence). V was clipped by 3 bases and J by 3 bases; unmatched bases: 5. The CDR3 is 16 amino acids. The DNA of the CDR3 is TGTGCCTGGAGAAGGACAGGGGGGTTTGGGGCCAACGTCCTGACTTTC. Translation: CAWRRTGGFGANVLTF.

This clonotype was counted ten times or more. The chain carries TRBV28 and TRBJ2-1; 7 bases agree with TRBD2. This CDR3 contains 14 residues. Trimming took 5 bases from V and 1 from J; bases not matched to a gene: 2. Germline values: CDR1 MDHEN, CDR2 SYDVKM. The CDR3, as DNA: TGTGCCAGCAGTATTAGCGGGTCCTACAATGAGCAGTTCTTC. This codes for CASSISGSYNEQFF.

This chain joins TRBV6-2 or TRBV6-3 and TRBJ2-7, with 10 bases lining up with TRBD1. The junction had 18 bases not matched to a gene; V was cut back by 7 bases and J by 6 bases. Germline assignment: CDR1 MNHEY and CDR2 SVGEGT. This CDR3 spans 17 amino acids. The CDR3 DNA is TGTGCCAGCACCACCCTGGGGGACGGGACAGGGGCTTTCGAGCAGTACTTC. Protein: CASTTLGDGTGAFEQYF.

V and J are TRBV18 and TRBJ1-3, with 7 bases aligning to TRBD1. Germline CDR1 reads KGHSH; CDR2 reads LQKENI. There are 16 residues in the CDR3. The junction had 8 bases not matched to a gene; V was cut back by 2 bases and J by 4 bases. Here the CDR3 DNA reads TGTGCCAGCTCACCAACAAGGCAGGGGGAAGGAAACACCATATATTTT. Translated: CASSPTRQGEGNTIYF.

This clonotype was seen a few times. The rearrangement joins TRBV11-2 to TRBJ2-5; the match to TRBD1 covers 9 bases. The junction had 7 bases not matched to a gene; V was cut back by 5 bases and J by 3 bases. The CDR3 runs to 15 residues. Looked up from germline, CDR1 is SGHAT and CDR2 is FQNNGV. The CDR3 bases are TGTGCCAGCAGCCTAAACAGGGGGCGGAAAGAGACCCAGTACTTC. Translation: CASSLNRGRKETQYF.

This chain uses TRBV12-3 or TRBV12-4 with TRBJ2-7, with D possibly TRBD2 on 5 matching bases. V was cut by 5 bases and J by 6 bases, with 20 bases left in between. The CDR3 is 15 amino acids. The chain's CDR3 is CASSNKRERIAEQYF. CDR3 nucleotide sequence: TGTGCCAGCAGTAACAAGAGGGAGCGAATTGCCGAGCAGTACTTC.

This clonotype was counted once. The V and J genes are TRBV7-9 and TRBJ2-7, with D tentatively TRBD1 (6 bases). The V end lost 3 bases, the J end lost 0 bases, and 15 bases lay between the germline ends. This CDR3 contains 16 residues. CDR1 and CDR2 from the germline V gene are SEHNR and FQNEAQ (reference sequence). The CDR3 bases are TGTGCCAGCAGCTTGCCCACCGGGACAAACTCCTACGAGCAGTACTTC. It specifies CASSLPTGTNSYEQYF.

This clonotype was observed a few times. The chain couples TRBV5-1 to TRBJ2-7; possibly TRBD2 for D (6 bases). The germline V and J ends were trimmed by 3 bases and 10 bases, with 17 bases remaining between them. CDR3 length: 13 residues. Germline assignment: CDR1 SGHRS and CDR2 YFSETQ. This CDR3 reads CASSWGDSNGQYF. For the CDR3, the DNA is TGCGCCAGCAGCTGGGGGGACTCAAACGGACAGTACTTC.

Note on this clonotype: It may be a read error: a sequence one base away is much more abundant. The chain's CDR3 is CSVEGLVGLTYKQYF. The DNA for the CDR3 is TGCAGCGTTGAAGGTCTCGTGGGGCTTACCTACAAGCAGTACTTC. This chain uses TRBV29-1 with TRBJ2-7; a weak D match, TRBD1 (5 bases). Germline assignment: CDR1 SQVTM and CDR2 ANQGSEA. The CDR3 length is 15 residues.

In DNA, the CDR3 is TGTGCCAGCAGCCAACGGGGGGGACAGCAGAACACTGAAGCTTTCTTT. This encodes CASSQRGGQQNTEAFF. This sequence joins TRBV3-1 and TRBJ1-1; 7 bases align to TRBD1. The junction had 7 bases not matched to a gene; V was cut back by 2 bases and J by 1 base. The CDR3 runs 16 residues. Germline-derived CDR1 and CDR2 are LGHDT and YNNKEL (reference sequence).

This clonotype was seen a handful of times. V is TRBV15 and J is TRBJ1-5, with TRBD1 matching 11 bases. Germline V gene sequence: CDR1 LNHNV, CDR2 YYDKDF (reference sequence). V shed 8 bases and J 2 bases; nucleotides not matched to a gene: 5. CDR3 length: 15 amino acids. CDR3 in DNA: TGTGCCACCCGGACAGGGGGCGAGGGCAATCAGCCCCAGCATTTT. It yields the protein CATRTGGEGNQPQHF.

The chain carries TRBV20-1 and TRBJ2-1, with D perhaps TRBD2 (6 bases). V gave up 6 bases and J gave up 9 bases, with 24 bases separating them. Germline assignment: CDR1 DFQATT and CDR2 SNEGSKA (reference sequence). There are 15 residues in the CDR3. This CDR3 reads CSALAAGRGVGEQFF. In DNA, the CDR3 is TGCAGTGCCTTAGCGGCGGGTCGGGGCGTAGGTGAGCAGTTCTTC.

This clonotype was observed a handful of times. The chain recombines TRBV20-1 with TRBJ2-7, with D unresolved. Germline loops: CDR1 DFQATT, CDR2 SNEGSKA (reference sequence). The CDR3 is 11 residues long. Trimming left V 6 bases short and J 6 bases short, with 12 bases between. The CDR3 nucleotides read TGCAGTGCCAGCCCTGGTTTCGAGCAGTACTTC. It translates to CSASPGFEQYF.

This clonotype was seen ten or more times. The chain couples TRBV20-1 to TRBJ2-7, with D possibly being TRBD2 (6 bases). Germline CDR1 reads DFQATT; CDR2 reads SNEGSKA (reference sequence). The CDR3 spans 11 residues. With 3 bases removed from V and 5 bases from J, the gap between germline ends came to 8 bases. The CDR3 sequence: CSASGSHEQYF. The CDR3, as DNA: TGCAGTGCTAGCGGGAGCCACGAGCAGTACTTC.

The chain carries TRBV10-3 and TRBJ2-3; TRBD2 might be the D (6 bases). From germline, CDR1 is ENHRY and CDR2 SYGVKD. Trimming shortened V by 10 bases and J by 4 bases, and 9 bases separated the two germline ends. The CDR3 is 11 amino acids. The chain's CDR3 is CANGRPDTQYF. In DNA, the CDR3 is TGTGCCAACGGGAGACCAGATACGCAGTATTTT.

A few counts support this clonotype. The V call is TRBV28, the J call TRBJ2-5, with D perhaps matching TRBD1 or TRBD2 (6 bases each). The CDR3 runs 15 residues. CDR1 is MDHEN and CDR2 is SYDVKM in the germline V gene. V was cut by 4 bases and J by 4 bases, with 16 bases left in between. For the CDR3, the DNA is TGTGCCAGCAGTTCCCGGGACACCGGGGGAGAGACCCAGTACTTC. Encoded protein: CASSSRDTGGETQYF.

V and J are TRBV6-1 and TRBJ2-2; TRBD1 aligns across 8 bases. Germline V gives CDR1 MNHNS, CDR2 SASEGT. V shed 7 bases and J 5 bases; nucleotides not matched to a gene: 9. This CDR3 region has 15 residues. CDR3 region: CASTETGVETGELFF. The CDR3 nucleotides read TGTGCCAGCACCGAGACAGGGGTGGAAACCGGGGAGCTGTTTTTT.

This clonotype has more than one count but fewer than ten. This chain links TRBV5-5 with TRBJ2-7, with D possibly TRBD1 on 6 matching bases. CDR1 is SGHKS, CDR2 YYEKEE, per germline (reference sequence). The CDR3 consists of 14 residues. V dropped 2 bases and J dropped 2 bases, with 11 bases sitting between them. CDR3 residues: CASSFDRLTYEQYF. CDR3 nucleotides: TGTGCCAGCAGCTTTGACAGGTTGACCTACGAGCAGTACTTC.

This clonotype showed up just a few times. The CDR3 sequence is CATSVGGSGANVLTF. CDR3 coding DNA: TGTGCCACCAGTGTTGGGGGCTCTGGGGCCAACGTCCTGACTTTC. The genes are TRBV24-1 and TRBJ2-6, with D perhaps being TRBD1 or TRBD2 (5 bases each). The length of the CDR3 is 15 residues. In germline, CDR1 is KGHDR, CDR2 SFDVKD. V was pared by 5 bases and J by 0 bases, with 7 bases between.

This clonotype was counted between two and nine times. The rearrangement uses TRBV7-9 and TRBJ1-1, with D possibly TRBD1 on 6 matching bases. The CDR3 has 13 residues. V shed 2 bases and J shed 5 bases, with 9 bases lying between them. The V gene's germline CDR1 is SEHNR and CDR2 FQNEAQ (reference sequence). CDR3 protein: CASSLNRETEAFF. DNA for the CDR3: TGTGCCAGCAGCTTAAACAGGGAGACTGAAGCTTTCTTT. Looking up the rest from reference TRBV7-9 and TRBJ1-1 gives the full variable domain: DTGVSQNPRHKITKRGQNVTFRCDPISEHNRLYWYRQTLGQGPEFLTYFQNEAQLEKSRLLSDRFSAERPKGSFSTLEIQRTEQGDSAMYLCASSLNRETEAFFGQGTRLTVV.

This sequence joins TRBV7-2 and TRBJ2-7, with D unclear. V lost 4 bases, J lost 0 bases, and 16 bases lay in between. The CDR3 is 16 residues long. Germline CDR1 and CDR2: SGHTA and FQGNSA. The CDR3 loop reads CASSSRGARSSYEQYF. In nucleotides, the CDR3 is TGTGCCAGCAGCTCCCGTGGAGCAAGGAGCTCCTACGAGCAGTACTTC.

This clonotype has more than one count but fewer than ten. The chain joins TRBV29-1 to TRBJ2-4; D unclear. This CDR3 contains 14 residues. The germline V gene has CDR1 SQVTM and CDR2 ANQGSEA. V lost 6 bases to trimming and J lost 0 bases, with 12 bases between them. The CDR3 loop is CSVSSVVAKNIQYF. DNA for the CDR3: TGCAGCGTGTCTAGTGTAGTAGCCAAAAACATTCAGTACTTC.

This clonotype has only a few counts. The chain uses TRBV7-9 and TRBJ1-2; maybe TRBD1 (6 bases). Trimming pared 2 bases from V and 8 bases from J, leaving 15 bases between. Germline CDR1 reads SEHNR; CDR2 reads FQNEAQ (reference sequence). The CDR3 extends over 14 amino acids. The CDR3 nucleotides read TGTGCCAGCAGCTTAAAGGGGGGCGATGGCGGCTACACCTTC. It specifies CASSLKGGDGGYTF. Full variable domain (missing parts from reference TRBV7-9 and TRBJ1-2): DTGVSQNPRHKITKRGQNVTFRCDPISEHNRLYWYRQTLGQGPEFLTYFQNEAQLEKSRLLSDRFSAERPKGSFSTLEIQRTEQGDSAMYLCASSLKGGDGGYTFGSGTRLTVV.